The clone carrying this TCR beta chain was detected ten times or more. The antigen is unknown. This entry belongs to a study of human T cells and chemical hapten exposure. Study-level findings and limits: DPC sensitization produced no change in TCRs with frequency above 1 in 1000.

The sample's time point: pre-sensitization, week 0. This sample's treatment: therapeutic diphenylcyclopropenone sensitization with weekly scalp DPC. Patients had alopecia, were aged 18 to 70, and were not pregnant. Trimming took 5 bases from V and 2 from J; bases not matched to a gene: 8. The germline V gene encodes CDR1 MDHEN and CDR2 SYDVKM. The CDR3 totals 15 residues. Each CDR3 protein is one row after TCRdb ran MiXCR on the RACE reads. The table includes some 250,000 distinct CDR3 sequences, over 7.5% detected once. The chain has TRBV28 and TRBJ1-2, with 7 positions matching TRBD1. This receptor was identified in a man in his late teens or twenties with alopecia areata. Some clones in this sample may be carry-over from other donors' samples. The specimen comprised whole blood, sampled in connection with sensitization to the hapten diphenylcyclopropenone (DPC). This chain's CDR3 is CASSLRTTGNYGYTF. CDR3 sequence (DNA): TGTGCCAGCAGTCTCCGGACGACAGGGAACTATGGCTACACCTTC.